Included here is one T cell receptor beta chain sequence, with context. Its antigen is currently unknown. As for time point: persistent/refractory GD, antithyroid drugs over 5 years with positive TRAb. Preparation of the TCR library used RNA extracted from PBMCs. The sample originates from a study of regulatory T cells in long-lasting Graves disease. Combining iRepertoire HTBI primers with Arm-PCR of CDR3 regions, the authors built TCR beta libraries. TCRdb analysed the multiplex PCR reads with MiXCR anew, one entry per CDR3 protein. Altogether over 350,000 distinct CDR3 sequences are present, less than 25% being singletons, with the ten largest covering about a fifth. Study results and limitations: Those with persistent disease had in common more public clonotypes (about 3,000) than new patients (approximately 970). Accuracy could have been hurt by small sample size. The analysis examined peripheral blood only and excluded thyroid tissue. Persistent Graves' patients showed less TCR diversity than newly diagnosed ones.

J gave up 1 base and V 6 bases, and 9 bases lay outside the gene matches. Per the germline V gene, CDR1 is SNHLY and CDR2 is FYNNEI. The CDR3 runs to 16 residues. Source: peripheral blood mononuclear cells (PBMCs), taken when the disease was refractory, from a patient treated with antithyroid drugs. The chain joins TRBV2 to TRBJ2-7, with 10 bases fitting TRBD2. The clonotype comes from a female donor with Graves disease. CDR3 region: CASRRTSGIGSYEQYF. The CDR3 nucleotides read TGTGCCAGCAGGAGAACTAGCGGGATTGGTTCCTACGAGCAGTACTTC.